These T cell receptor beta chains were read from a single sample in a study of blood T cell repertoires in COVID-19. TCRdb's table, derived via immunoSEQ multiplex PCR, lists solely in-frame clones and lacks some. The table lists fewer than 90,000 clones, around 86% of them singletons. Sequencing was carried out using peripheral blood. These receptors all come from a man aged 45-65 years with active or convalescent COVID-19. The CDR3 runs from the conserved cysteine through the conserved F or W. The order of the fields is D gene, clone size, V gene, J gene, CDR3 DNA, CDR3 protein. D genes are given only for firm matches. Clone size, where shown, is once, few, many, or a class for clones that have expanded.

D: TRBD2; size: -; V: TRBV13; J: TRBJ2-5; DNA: TGTGCCAGCAGCCTCACCTACCAGCGGGGGCTTATAGTGGGAGAGACCCAGTACTTC; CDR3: CASSLTYQRGLIVGETQYF
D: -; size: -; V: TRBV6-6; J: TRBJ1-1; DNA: TGTGCCAGCAGTTTTACAGTGAACACTGAAGCTTTCTTT; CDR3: CASSFTVNTEAFF
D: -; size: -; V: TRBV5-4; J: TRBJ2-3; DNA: TGTGCCAGCAGCTTGGTGGGCGACAACACAGATACGCAGTATTTT; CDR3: CASSLVGDNTDTQYF
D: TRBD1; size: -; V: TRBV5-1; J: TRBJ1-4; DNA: TGCGCCAGCAGCTCGTCCGGGACAGGGGTTGAAAAACTGTTTTTT; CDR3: CASSSSGTGVEKLFF
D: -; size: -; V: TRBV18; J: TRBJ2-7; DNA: TGTGCCAGCTCACCCCTAGAGGGTGGGGAGCAGTACTTC; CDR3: CASSPLEGGEQYF
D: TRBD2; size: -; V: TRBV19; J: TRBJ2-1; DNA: TGTGCCAGTAGTACTCGACTAGCCCACAATGAGCAGTTCTTC; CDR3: CASSTRLAHNEQFF
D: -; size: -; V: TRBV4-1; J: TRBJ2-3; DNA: TGCGCCAGCAGCTTAAAGGGGTTCAGGGGGGACACAGATACGCAGTATTTT; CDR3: CASSLKGFRGDTDTQYF
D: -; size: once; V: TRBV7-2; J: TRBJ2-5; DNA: TGTGCCAGCAGCTTCCAGGGTGCCCAAGAGACCCAGTACTTC; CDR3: CASSFQGAQETQYF
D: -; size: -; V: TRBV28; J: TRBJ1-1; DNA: TGTGCCAGCAAGTCCGCGGTCACTGAAGCTTTCTTT; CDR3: CASKSAVTEAFF
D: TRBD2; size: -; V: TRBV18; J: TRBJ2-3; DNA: TGTGCCAGCTCACCGGGGCGGGAGTCAGATACGCAGTATTTT; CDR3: CASSPGRESDTQYF
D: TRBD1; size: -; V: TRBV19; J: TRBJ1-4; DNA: TGTGCCAGTAGCCCCCGGACAGGGGTGGGCGGAAAACTGTTTTTT; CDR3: CASSPRTGVGGKLFF
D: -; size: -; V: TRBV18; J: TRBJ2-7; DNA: TGTGCCAGCTCACCACGAACTCTAGGCATGGGGACATCCTACGAGCAGTACTTC; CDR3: CASSPRTLGMGTSYEQYF
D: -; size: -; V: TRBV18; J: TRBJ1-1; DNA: TGTGCCAGCTCACCCCTAGGACAGACAAACACTGAAGCTTTCTTT; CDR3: CASSPLGQTNTEAFF
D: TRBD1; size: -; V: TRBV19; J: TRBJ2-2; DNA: TGTGCCAGTAGATTGAGACAGGGGGTGAACACCGGGGAGCTGTTTTTT; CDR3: CASRLRQGVNTGELFF
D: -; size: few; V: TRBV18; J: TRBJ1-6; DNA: TGTGCCAGCTCACGCGACGACAGGCCTAATTCACCCCTCCACTTT; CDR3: CASSRDDRPNSPLHF
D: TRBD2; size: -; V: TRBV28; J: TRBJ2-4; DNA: TGTGCCAGCAGCTTGGGGCTAGCGGGGGAACTATTTTTAGCCAAAAACATTCAGTACTTC; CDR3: CASSLGLAGELFLAKNIQYF
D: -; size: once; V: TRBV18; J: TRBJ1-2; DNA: TGTGCCAGCTCACAGTGGGGGACTAAGGCCTATGGCTACACCTTC; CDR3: CASSQWGTKAYGYTF
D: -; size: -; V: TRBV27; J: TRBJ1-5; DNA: TGTGCCAGCAGGGGGCTAGCGAGCAATCAGCCCCAGCATTTT; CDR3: CASRGLASNQPQHF
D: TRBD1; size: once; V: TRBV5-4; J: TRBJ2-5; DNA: TGTGCCAGCAGCCTGAGAATGACAGGGGGAACAGAGACCCAGTACTTC; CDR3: CASSLRMTGGTETQYF
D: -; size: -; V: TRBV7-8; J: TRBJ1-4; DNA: TGTGCCAGCAGCTTAGGGACTGCCAATAATGAAAAACTGTTTTTT; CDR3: CASSLGTANNEKLFF
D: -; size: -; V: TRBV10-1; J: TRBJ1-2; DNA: TGCGCCAGCAGTCTCACGGGGTCGTATGGCTACACCTTC; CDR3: CASSLTGSYGYTF
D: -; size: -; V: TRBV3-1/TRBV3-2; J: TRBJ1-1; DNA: TGTGCCAGCAGCCAAGGGGGAGGGAACACTGAAGCTTTCTTT; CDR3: CASSQGGGNTEAFF